The 8 T cell receptor beta chains below were found in one sample sequenced in a study of blood T cell repertoires in COVID-19. Libraries were prepared by immunoSEQ multiplex PCR; TCRdb keeps only in-frame clonotypes and omits some of them. The data hold about 170,000 clones, with roughly 89% observed a single time. Sequences were obtained from peripheral blood. Receptors were obtained from a woman in her forties or fifties with acute or convalescent COVID-19.

V usage is TRBV5-1 and J usage is TRBJ2-1, with 8 positions matching TRBD2. Germline CDR1 and CDR2: SGHRS and YFSETQ. The ends lost 4 bases at V and 8 bases at J; junction bases unmatched: 11. The CDR3 covers 15 residues. The CDR3 DNA reads TGCGCCAGCAGCGGACTAGCTATCCCCGGTCATGAGCAGTTCTTC. Translated, it gives CASSGLAIPGHEQFF.

The CDR3 reads CASSLTAPGEQYF. CDR3 DNA: TGTGCCAGCAGCCTTACTGCCCCCGGGGAGCAGTACTTC. This rearrangement joins TRBV9 to TRBJ2-7; D remains ambiguous. The CDR3 runs to 13 residues. The germline V gene encodes CDR1 SGDLS and CDR2 YYNGEE. V was trimmed by 4 bases and J by 7 bases, leaving 15 bases between them.

The rearrangement uses TRBV30 and TRBJ2-5; a weak D match, TRBD1 (6 bases). The CDR3 is made up of 14 amino acids. Trimming removed 4 bases from V and 5 bases from J, with 17 bases in between. The germline V gene has CDR1 GTSNPN and CDR2 SVGIG (reference sequence). This CDR3 reads CAWTLTGSRETQYF. The CDR3 nucleotides are TGTGCCTGGACCTTGACAGGTAGTCGGGAGACCCAGTACTTC.

The chain couples TRBV18 to TRBJ2-7; D is possibly TRBD1 (6 bases). Germline CDR1 and CDR2: KGHSH and LQKENI. V was clipped by 2 bases and J by 0 bases, with 11 bases between them. The CDR3 runs to 15 residues. The CDR3 bases are TGTGCCAGCTCACCATCAGGGGCGAGCTCCTACGAGCAGTACTTC. Translation: CASSPSGASSYEQYF.

V and J are TRBV11-2 and TRBJ2-7, with 7 bases matching TRBD1. Trimming cost V 1 base and J 8 bases; bases outside gene matches: 11. The CDR3 extends over 15 amino acids. In germline, CDR1 is SGHAT, CDR2 FQNNGV. The CDR3 region is CASSLVLGTELKQYF. The CDR3 DNA reads TGTGCCAGCAGCTTAGTTTTGGGGACAGAGTTAAAGCAGTACTTC.

V usage is TRBV9 and J usage is TRBJ2-7, with TRBD2 identical over 9 bases. Looked up from germline, CDR1 is SGDLS and CDR2 is YYNGEE. CDR3 size: 17 residues. V shed 0 bases and J 2 bases; nucleotides not matched to a gene: 9. The CDR3 is CASSVAPASGIPYEQYF. The CDR3 DNA is TGTGCCAGCAGCGTAGCCCCGGCTAGCGGGATCCCCTACGAGCAGTACTTC.

This rearrangement joins TRBV7-2 to TRBJ2-1, with 9 bases matching TRBD2. The germline gives CDR1 SGHTA, CDR2 FQGNSA. CDR3 length: 14 amino acids. The V gene end was trimmed by 7 bases and the J gene end by 10 bases; junction bases not matched to a gene: 11. The CDR3 loop is CASKREASLGEQFF. CDR3 bases: TGTGCCAGCAAGCGGGAGGCCTCCTTGGGGGAGCAGTTCTTC.

The V gene is TRBV5-1, the J gene TRBJ2-7; 7 positions agree with TRBD1. The CDR3 spans 15 residues. J was trimmed by 4 bases and V by 2 bases; bases with no gene match: 9. Germline V gives CDR1 SGHRS, CDR2 YFSETQ. CDR3 in DNA: TGCGCCAGCAGCTTAATGGACAGGAACCTTTACGAGCAGTACTTC. Its translation: CASSLMDRNLYEQYF.